The present T cell receptor (beta chain) was sequenced within a study of T cells in Graves' hyperthyroidism and ophthalmopathy. About the study: At initial diagnosis, before any treatment had begun, peripheral blood was obtained.

Many counts were recorded for this clonotype. Its antigen is unidentified. Newly diagnosed hyperthyroidism, duration under 2 months, in patients aged 18 to 65. Fresh 10 ml peripheral blood yielded PBMCs. Study-level results: Ophthalmopathy was separated from stable hyperthyroidism by a 13 V-J model.

Template material for amplifying TCR beta CDR3 regions consisted of RNA transcripts. The TCR CDR3 first-round RT-PCR relied on the HTBI primer set. Using its own MiXCR run on the multiplex PCR reads, TCRdb lists one record per CDR3 protein. This sample has about 180,000 distinct CDR3 sequences; 9.4% occur once, and the top ten carry approximately 24%. The germline gives CDR1 LGHDT, CDR2 YNNKEL (reference sequence). This CDR3 region has 14 residues. With 7 bases clipped from V and 4 bases from J, the junction kept 5 bases outside the gene matches. The receptor was isolated from a young woman with Graves' hyperthyroidism that later progressed to Graves' ophthalmopathy. Source material: blood. The V gene is TRBV3-1, the J gene TRBJ1-4; TRBD1 agrees at 8 bases. The CDR3 DNA sequence: TGTGCCAGCACCACAGGGGGGGGTAATGAAAAACTGTTTTTT. Amino acids: CASTTGGGNEKLFF.